This TCR beta chain is drawn from a study of identical twins. MiXCR, run by TCRdb on the 5' RACE reads, gives a single entry per CDR3 protein. This sample yields around 1.7 million distinct CDR3 sequences, of which less than 40% are seen a single time; about 0.27% belongs to the top ten. V dropped 6 bases and J dropped 0; count of bases not matched to a gene: 6. This CDR3 is built from 17 residues. Per germline, CDR1 MNHEY and CDR2 SVGEGT. This TCR came from a newborn girl in good health. The rearrangement uses TRBV6-2 or TRBV6-3 and TRBJ2-6; 9 bases are shared with TRBD1. The material sequenced was cord blood. CDR3 loop: CASSRDRVLSGANVLTF. The CDR3 DNA reads TGTGCCAGCAGCCGGGACAGGGTACTCTCTGGGGCCAACGTCCTGACTTTC.